Included here is one TCR beta chain sequence, with context. Its target is not known. Profiled with immunoSEQ multiplex PCR; TCRdb holds only in-frame clones, not every one. There are under 85,000 clones in the sample; approximately 88% occur only once, and approximately 7.2% lies in the top ten. Autoimmune disease history or systemic immunosuppression was exclusionary. This sample was included in a study of OX40 agonist ivuxolimab in advanced cancers. Overall study: The dose-escalation group included hepatocellular carcinoma, melanoma, renal cell carcinoma and head and neck cancer. Aged roughly 20 to 85 with a mean of approximately 60 years, they were 75% to 85% male.

The germline V gene encodes CDR1 LGHNA and CDR2 YNFKEQ. The CDR3 runs to 13 residues. Trimming removed 4 bases at V and 0 bases at J, with 4 bases between. The study's findings and limits: Clonal expansion was seen in CD4+ and CD8+ blood T cells by week 6 at 0.1 to 3.0 mg/kg.

This sample comprised CD4+ or CD8+ T cells sorted from blood, obtained in a trial of the OX40 agonist ivuxolimab. The chain links TRBV4-2 to TRBJ1-5; D is unclear. The origin of this receptor is an adult with an advanced solid tumor such as melanoma, head and neck, liver or kidney cancer. In DNA, the CDR3 is TGTGCCAGCAGCCTAGCTAGCAATCAGCCCCAGCATTTT. It encodes CASSLASNQPQHF.